These 14 T cell receptor beta chains were all obtained from the same sample, sequenced in a study of T cells in Graves' hyperthyroidism and ophthalmopathy. Amplification yielded TCR beta CDR3 regions, with RNA transcripts as the source. The study used the HTBI primer set for a first-round RT-PCR of the TCR CDR3. TCRdb ran MiXCR on the multiplex PCR reads and lists one entry per CDR3 protein. The sample shows hundreds of thousands of distinct CDR3 sequences, approximately 40% of them seen only once. The specimen sequenced was blood. The origin of the receptors is a man aged 18 to 35 with Graves' hyperthyroidism.

V gene TRBV7-2 combines with J gene TRBJ1-3, with D tentatively TRBD1 (6 bases). Per the germline V gene, CDR1 is SGHTA and CDR2 is FQGNSA. The CDR3 loop spans 13 amino acids. The V gene lost 5 bases and the J gene lost 6 bases, with 11 bases spanning the gap. The CDR3 DNA reads TGTGCCAGCAGCGCGGACAGAATAAACACCATATATTTT. This codes for CASSADRINTIYF.

This clonotype was counted ten times or more. A single base separates this from a much larger clone, so it may be a read error. The CDR3 coding sequence is TGTGCCAGCAGCGAGGGACTACAGAGCAATCAGCCCCAGCATTTT. Translating gives CASSEGLQSNQPQHF. V is TRBV2 and J is TRBJ1-5; perhaps TRBD1 as D (5 bases). The CDR3 is 15 residues long. CDR1 and CDR2 from the germline V gene are SNHLY and FYNNEI. With 6 bases removed from V and 1 base from J, the gap between germline ends came to 13 bases.

This clonotype was seen many times. The chain employs TRBV10-3 and TRBJ1-4; D gene ambiguous. Germline V CDR1 and CDR2: ENHRY, SYGVKD. Trimming removed 2 bases at V and 0 bases at J, with 13 bases between. CDR3 length equals 17 residues. The CDR3 DNA reads TGTGCCATCAGTGAGGTCGGACCCCGTGCAACTAATGAAAAACTGTTTTTT. The encoded protein is CAISEVGPRATNEKLFF.

This clonotype was counted at least ten times. The chain uses TRBV20-1 and TRBJ1-4; no reliable D call. CDR1 and CDR2 from the germline V gene are DFQATT and SNEGSKA (reference sequence). V was trimmed by 6 bases and J by 7 bases, leaving 18 bases between them. CDR3 length equals 14 residues. CDR3 region: CSATMALEGEKLFF. The CDR3 DNA reads as TGCAGTGCCACTATGGCTCTCGAAGGTGAAAAACTGTTTTTT.

This clonotype was seen a few times. V gene TRBV6-1 combines with J gene TRBJ2-5, with D possibly TRBD1 on 6 matching bases. The CDR3 loop spans 16 amino acids. In germline, CDR1 is MNHNS, CDR2 SASEGT. With 6 bases removed from V and 7 bases from J, the gap between germline ends came to 24 bases. CDR3 loop: CASSAHPLSQGGTQYF. As DNA, the CDR3 is TGTGCCAGCAGCGCCCATCCGCTTTCTCAAGGGGGGACCCAGTACTTC.

This chain uses TRBV15 with TRBJ2-5, with a possible D match to TRBD2 (6 bases). Germline V gene sequence: CDR1 LNHNV, CDR2 YYDKDF (reference sequence). CDR3 length equals 17 residues. V lost 3 bases and J lost 1, with 18 bases in between. The CDR3, as DNA: TGTGCCACCAGCAGCTACTCGCGGACTATCGCCCAAGAGACCCAGTACTTC. As protein: CATSSYSRTIAQETQYF.

The rearrangement uses TRBV19 and TRBJ2-2; 15 bases match TRBD2. V shed 10 bases, J shed 6 bases, and the junction held 9 bases outside the gene matches. Germline values: CDR1 LNHDA, CDR2 SQIVND (reference sequence). The CDR3 covers 16 residues. The CDR3 loop reads CATGLAGGLVAGELFF. CDR3 DNA: TGTGCCACCGGACTAGCGGGGGGGCTGGTGGCCGGGGAGCTGTTTTTT.

The chain has TRBV29-1 and TRBJ2-5; D gene ambiguous. The ends were cut back, 6 bases at V and 1 base at J, with 15 bases in the middle. The CDR3 runs 14 residues. CDR1 is SQVTM, CDR2 ANQGSEA, per germline. The CDR3 DNA reads TGCAGCGTCAATCCCCGTGGCTTCCAAGAGACCCAGTACTTC. Translating it yields CSVNPRGFQETQYF.

The chain links TRBV9 to TRBJ2-7; possibly TRBD2 for D (7 bases). Germline-derived CDR1 and CDR2 are SGDLS and YYNGEE. V was trimmed by 3 bases and J by 2 bases, leaving 18 bases between them. This CDR3 region has 16 residues. The DNA of the CDR3 is TGTGCCAGCAGCGCCTCTCGACAGGCGGGAGCCTACGAGCAGTACTTC. This sequence encodes CASSASRQAGAYEQYF.

This clonotype has a single count. The chain links TRBV19 to TRBJ1-5, with 7 bases aligning to TRBD1. The V and J ends lost 2 bases and 7 bases, in that order; junction bases with no gene match: 5. The CDR3 length is 14 residues. The germline V gene encodes CDR1 LNHDA and CDR2 SQIVND (reference sequence). CDR3 bases: TGTGCCAGTAGTATATCCCAGGGGGTCCAGCCCCAGCATTTT. As protein: CASSISQGVQPQHF.

This clonotype was seen a few times. The J gene is TRBJ1-2, the V gene TRBV6-4; TRBD1 matches at 7 bases. The CDR3 spans 15 residues. The V and J ends lost 3 bases and 7 bases, in that order; junction bases with no gene match: 11. CDR1 is MRHNA, CDR2 SNTAGT, per germline. CDR3 DNA: TGTGCCAGCAGTGATGGAGGCAGGGGGACTGGTGGCTACACCTTC. Residues: CASSDGGRGTGGYTF.

Note on this clonotype: One end of the junction does not line up with germline, which may come from a read error. This chain links TRBV10-3 with TRBJ2-7; 7 bases match TRBD2. The CDR3 is 13 amino acids. Germline CDR1 reads ENHRY; CDR2 reads SYGVKD. CDR3 coding DNA: TGTGCCAGCAGTTTGGGGGAGGGAAACGAGCAGTACTTC. Translated, it gives CASSLGEGNEQYF.

Notes on this clonotype: The CDR3 ends on some other residue instead of the conserved phenylalanine or tryptophan, so this is likely a read error. The DNA is left out, because the CDR3 cannot be placed on it with certainty; the CDR3 is given as TCRdb lists it. V and J are TRBV7-6 and TRBJ1-3; the D segment call TRBD1 is taken from the table without a DNA check. Including both end residues, the CDR3 is 10 amino acids long. Per the germline V gene, CDR1 is SGHVS and CDR2 is FNYEAQ. CDR3 loop: CASSFTTGGL.

This chain links TRBV5-4 with TRBJ2-7; TRBD2 agrees at 15 bases. The V gene's germline CDR1 is SGHNT and CDR2 YYREEE (reference sequence). This CDR3 spans 15 amino acids. Losses at the gene ends were 1 base for V and 6 bases for J; bases not matched to a gene: 2. The CDR3 spells CASSLMGLAGGEQYF. In DNA form, the CDR3 reads TGTGCCAGCAGCTTGATGGGACTAGCGGGAGGCGAGCAGTACTTC. Combining the CDR3 with reference TRBV5-4 and TRBJ2-7 gives the whole variable domain ETGVTQSPTHLIKTRGQQVTLRCSSQSGHNTVSWYQQALGQGPQFIFQYYREEENGRGNFPPRFSGLQFPNYSSELNVNALELDDSALYLCASSLMGLAGGEQYFGPGTRLTVT.